The T cell receptor (beta chain) described here comes from a study of OX40 agonist ivuxolimab in advanced cancers. Per germline, CDR1 SGHTS and CDR2 YDEGEE. This CDR3 contains 17 residues. V was shortened by 7 bases and J by 5 bases, with 27 bases between the two germline ends. A remark on this clone: No antigen is known for it.

Notes on the study in general: Clonal expansion from baseline to week 6 occurred in both CD4+ and CD8+ T cells. Some patients without response likewise showed low normalized clonal expansion. Mean expanded clone counts were higher in CD8+ than CD4+ T cells.

Measured with immunoSEQ multiplex PCR; TCRdb has only the in-frame clones, and not every one. Altogether roughly 22,000 clones are present, approximately 87% being singletons, with the ten largest covering around 30%. The TCR originated in an adult with an advanced solid tumor such as melanoma, head and neck, liver or kidney cancer. This chain joins TRBV5-8 and TRBJ2-5; D gene unclear. The sequencing used CD4+ or CD8+ T cells sorted from blood, collected in a trial of the OX40 agonist ivuxolimab. This chain's CDR3 is CASSTEFPQISSETQYF. CDR3 DNA sequence: TGTGCCAGCTCTACCGAATTCCCCCAAATTTCGAGCGAGACCCAGTACTTC.